This TCR beta chain was captured by sequencing in a study of blood T cell repertoires in COVID-19. For the study at large: Acute-phase and convalescent COVID-19 samples originated in the United States, Italy and Spain. T cells, B-cell-depleted T cells, or PBMCs provided the cDNA or gDNA that served as material.

As processed by the authors: How many nucleated cells were present was estimated from reference gene primer amplification. Profiling relied on immunoSEQ multiplex PCR, and the TCRdb table lists in-frame clones only, not all of them. The V and J calls and clone size come from that table; D and trimming were worked out from the DNA. The sample has fewer than 300,000 clones; over 70% are singletons. The clonotype originates from a man older than 75 with acute or convalescent COVID-19. Specimen: peripheral blood.

This chain's CDR3 is CASTSRGLDQPQHF. The CDR3 nucleotides are TGTGCCAGTACAAGCAGGGGATTAGATCAGCCCCAGCATTTT. The V call is TRBV19, the J call TRBJ1-5; a weak D match, TRBD1 (6 bases). The length of the CDR3 is 14 residues. Germline assignment: CDR1 LNHDA and CDR2 SQIVND (reference sequence). The germline V and J ends were trimmed by 7 bases and 5 bases, with 15 bases remaining between them.